This TCR beta chain came from a study of T cell responses to AZD1222 COVID-19 vaccine. Overall study context: It was second doses at about 4 or about 12 weeks that were pooled.

Only in-frame clones appear in the TCRdb table, and some are missing; sequencing was by immunoSEQ multiplex PCR. Of about 130,000 clones in the sample, about 86% were seen once. Whole-study findings and limits: Receipt of two AZD1222 doses was followed by a rise in Spike-specific TCR breadth and depth.

Notes on this clone: What it binds is unknown.

Germline values: CDR1 LNHDA, CDR2 SQIVND (reference sequence). The CDR3 is made up of 14 amino acids. V lost 5 bases to trimming and J lost 4 bases, with 14 bases between them. The chain joins TRBV19 to TRBJ2-5, with D possibly matching TRBD2 (6 bases). This TCR was recovered from an adult in good health. Sequencing was performed on peripheral blood, taken on day 0 of AZD1222 vaccination. This chain's CDR3 is CASSPIGGGETQYF. CDR3 DNA sequence: TGTGCCAGTAGTCCGATCGGGGGAGGAGAGACCCAGTACTTC.